These T cell receptor beta chains were read from a single sample in a study of T cells after yellow fever vaccination. TCRdb re-analysed the 5' RACE reads in MiXCR, keeping a single row per CDR3 protein. This table has approximately 600,000 distinct CDR3 sequences, approximately 13% appearing once. This material consisted of PBMCs, taken on the day of the yellow fever booster vaccination. These receptors originate from a man younger than 45 who received the YFV17D yellow fever vaccine. Both conserved end residues are part of each CDR3. The order of the fields is CDR3 length, J gene, V gene, CDR3 protein.

cdr3_length: 15
j_call: TRBJ2-7
v_call: TRBV28
cdr3_aa: CASSAAGQPSHEQYF

cdr3_length: 14
j_call: TRBJ1-2
v_call: TRBV6-2/TRBV6-3
cdr3_aa: CASTDGRHYYGYTF

cdr3_length: 15
j_call: TRBJ1-1
v_call: TRBV20-1
cdr3_aa: CSASPPGTANTEAFF

cdr3_length: 13
j_call: TRBJ2-1
v_call: TRBV4-3
cdr3_aa: CASSRKGINEQFF

cdr3_length: 13
j_call: TRBJ2-7
v_call: TRBV18
cdr3_aa: CASSPSNSYEQYF

cdr3_length: 17
j_call: TRBJ1-2
v_call: TRBV3-1
cdr3_aa: CASSQDARWRGLNGYTF

cdr3_length: 14
j_call: TRBJ1-5
v_call: TRBV7-2
cdr3_aa: CASSKGTGNQPQHF

cdr3_length: 19
j_call: TRBJ2-5
v_call: TRBV10-3
cdr3_aa: CAISEGPGLAGVSQETQYF

cdr3_length: 13
j_call: TRBJ1-3
v_call: TRBV5-1
cdr3_aa: CASSPDSGNTIYF

cdr3_length: 15
j_call: TRBJ2-3
v_call: TRBV20-1
cdr3_aa: CSARSDSGWGDTQYF

cdr3_length: 14
j_call: TRBJ1-1
v_call: TRBV2
cdr3_aa: CASRADRENTEAFF

cdr3_length: 14
j_call: TRBJ2-1
v_call: TRBV5-1
cdr3_aa: CASSLGPLGGEQFF

cdr3_length: 17
j_call: TRBJ2-6
v_call: TRBV7-9
cdr3_aa: CASSLAHRGPGANVLTF

cdr3_length: 17
j_call: TRBJ2-1
v_call: TRBV5-1
cdr3_aa: CASSLALTSGRGDEQFF

cdr3_length: 15
j_call: TRBJ2-1
v_call: TRBV3-1
cdr3_aa: CASSLLAGSSNEQFF

cdr3_length: 13
j_call: TRBJ1-2
v_call: TRBV6-1
cdr3_aa: CASSPSKNYGYTF

cdr3_length: 14
j_call: TRBJ2-1
v_call: TRBV7-7
cdr3_aa: CASSPGLGQDVQFF

cdr3_length: 16
j_call: TRBJ2-1
v_call: TRBV6-1
cdr3_aa: CASKPDRTSGSHEQFF

cdr3_length: 16
j_call: TRBJ2-2
v_call: TRBV27
cdr3_aa: CTSSLYGKLNTGELFF

cdr3_length: 14
j_call: TRBJ1-4
v_call: TRBV19
cdr3_aa: CASSSKGVREKLFF

cdr3_length: 16
j_call: TRBJ2-1
v_call: TRBV6-1
cdr3_aa: CASTRSGAGAGNEQFF

cdr3_length: 13
j_call: TRBJ2-2
v_call: TRBV20-1
cdr3_aa: CSARQLNTGELFF

cdr3_length: 13
j_call: TRBJ2-3
v_call: TRBV7-9
cdr3_aa: CASKGGSTDTQYF

cdr3_length: 16
j_call: TRBJ1-5
v_call: TRBV18
cdr3_aa: CASSLQGARYNQPQHF

cdr3_length: 14
j_call: TRBJ1-4
v_call: TRBV29-1
cdr3_aa: CSVVSGQTNEKLFF

cdr3_length: 14
j_call: TRBJ1-2
v_call: TRBV9
cdr3_aa: CASTRGRGNYGYTF

cdr3_length: 12
j_call: TRBJ1-6
v_call: TRBV12-3/TRBV12-4
cdr3_aa: CASRPSGSPLHF

cdr3_length: 17
j_call: TRBJ2-3
v_call: TRBV20-1
cdr3_aa: CSASLRAPAGVLDTQYF

cdr3_length: 14
j_call: TRBJ2-7
v_call: TRBV7-9
cdr3_aa: CASSPRTGTYEQYF

cdr3_length: 14
j_call: TRBJ2-5
v_call: TRBV29-1
cdr3_aa: CSASYRQGGETQYF

cdr3_length: 12
j_call: TRBJ1-1
v_call: TRBV12-3/TRBV12-4
cdr3_aa: CASSLTATEAFF

cdr3_length: 12
j_call: TRBJ2-5
v_call: TRBV28
cdr3_aa: CASSTGQETQYF

cdr3_length: 15
j_call: TRBJ2-7
v_call: TRBV20-1
cdr3_aa: CSARGQGQGPHEQYF